Below are 23 T cell receptor beta chains sequenced from a single sample in a study of blood T cells in healthy people across ages. Primers used in a second PCR of roughly 7 to 11 cycles were a sample-barcoded 5' primer and a J-beta primer mix. TCRdb fed the 5' RACE reads into MiXCR, producing one record per CDR3 protein. In the table there are roughly 830,000 distinct CDR3 sequences, approximately 59% of which are singletons. Material for sequencing was blood. Receptors originate from a man aged 30-40 years in good health.

The gene calls are TRBV4-3 and TRBJ2-6, with D unclear. This CDR3 comprises 14 residues. V lost 4 bases and J lost 2, with 6 bases in between. The germline V gene encodes CDR1 LGHNA and CDR2 YSLEER. This CDR3 is CASSPEPGANVLTF. For the CDR3, the DNA is TGCGCCAGCAGCCCAGAACCTGGGGCCAACGTCCTGACTTTC.

This clonotype was seen only once. The V gene is TRBV29-1, the J gene TRBJ2-7; 15 bases match TRBD2. Looked up from germline, CDR1 is SQVTM and CDR2 is ANQGSEA. V was pared by 4 bases and J by 4 bases, with 5 bases of the junction left unmatched. There are 15 residues in the CDR3. The CDR3 sequence: CSVGTSGRAYYEQYF. The CDR3, as DNA: TGCAGCGTTGGGACTAGCGGGAGGGCTTATTACGAGCAGTACTTC.

The chain joins TRBV29-1 to TRBJ2-7, with D possibly being TRBD1 or TRBD2 (5 bases each). Trimming removed 3 bases from V and 6 bases from J, with 9 bases in between. Germline V lookup: CDR1 SQVTM, CDR2 ANQGSEA. CDR3 length: 11 residues. The CDR3, as DNA: TGCAGCGTTGAGAGGGGCGTCGAGCAGTACTTC. Amino acid sequence: CSVERGVEQYF.

The chain links TRBV20-1 to TRBJ2-5; 7 bases map to TRBD1. Germline CDR1 is DFQATT and CDR2 is SNEGSKA (reference sequence). Germline trimming cut 0 bases from V and 2 bases from J; bases unmatched to any gene: 6. CDR3 length: 15 amino acids. Written as DNA, the CDR3 is TGCAGTGCTAGAGATCGACGGACAGGACAAGAGACCCAGTACTTC. Its protein is CSARDRRTGQETQYF.

This clonotype was picked up one time. V gene TRBV4-1 combines with J gene TRBJ2-3; 7 positions match TRBD1. The CDR3 is 15 amino acids. The germline gives CDR1 MGHRA, CDR2 YSYEKL. The ends lost 4 bases at V and 6 bases at J; junction bases unmatched: 10. CDR3 amino acids: CASSRTTGIPDTQYF. In DNA, the CDR3 is TGCGCCAGCAGCCGCACGACAGGGATCCCGGATACGCAGTATTTT.

The genes are TRBV9 and TRBJ2-5; D might be TRBD2 (6 bases). Germline CDR1 reads SGDLS; CDR2 reads YYNGEE. V lost 3 bases to trimming and J lost 4 bases, with 10 bases between them. The CDR3 covers 13 residues. CDR3 bases: TGTGCCAGCAGCGGTAGCGGTTCAGAGACCCAGTACTTC. Translation gives CASSGSGSETQYF. The full variable domain, with the rest looked up from reference TRBV9 and TRBJ2-5, is DSGVTQTPKHLITATGQRVTLRCSPRSGDLSVYWYQQSLDQGLQFLIQYYNGEERAKGNILERFSAQQFPDLHSELNLSSLELGDSALYFCASSGSGSETQYFGPGTRLLVL.

The chain combines TRBV27 with TRBJ2-1; D is unresolved. Trimming removed 7 bases from V and 5 bases from J, with 12 bases in between. Germline V gene data show CDR1 as MNHEY and CDR2 as SMNVEV (reference sequence). The length of the CDR3 is 13 residues. CDR3 sequence reads: CASMTYQNNEQFF. CDR3 DNA sequence: TGTGCCAGCATGACCTACCAAAACAATGAGCAGTTCTTC.

The V call is TRBV25-1, the J call TRBJ1-2; no clear D gene. V lost 5 bases, J lost 6 bases, and 13 bases lay in between. CDR1 MGHDK and CDR2 SYGVNS come from the germline V gene. This CDR3 has 13 amino acids. CDR3 nucleotides: TGTGCCAGCAGTTCCCCCTTTCAAAATGGCTACACCTTC. It specifies CASSSPFQNGYTF.

The rearrangement joins TRBV20-1 to TRBJ2-5, with 11 bases aligning to TRBD2. The CDR3 spans 14 residues. Germline V gene lookup returns CDR1 DFQATT and CDR2 SNEGSKA (reference sequence). With 3 bases clipped from V and 5 bases from J, the junction kept 5 bases outside the gene matches. DNA of the CDR3: TGCAGTGCTAGGGAGACTAGCGGGACGGAGACCCAGTACTTC. Amino acid sequence: CSARETSGTETQYF.

This clonotype was seen just once. The V and J genes are TRBV12-3 or TRBV12-4 and TRBJ2-5; unclear D gene. The CDR3 loop spans 13 amino acids. Trimming removed 6 bases from V and 11 bases from J, with 19 bases in between. For the CDR3, the DNA is TGTGCCAGCAGACCCACCGAATTAGAAGAGCAGTACTTC. This codes for CASRPTELEEQYF.

This chain joins TRBV20-1 and TRBJ1-2; 7 nucleotides agree with TRBD1. The CDR3 runs 14 residues. From germline, CDR1 is DFQATT and CDR2 SNEGSKA (reference sequence). Trimming took 3 bases from V and 8 from J; bases not matched to a gene: 12. Here the CDR3 reads CSASPRGQLLGYTF. The CDR3 bases are TGCAGTGCTAGTCCTAGGGGACAGCTTTTGGGCTACACCTTC.

The chain links TRBV12-3 or TRBV12-4 to TRBJ2-1; D is unclear. The V gene lost 7 bases and the J gene lost 13 bases, with 23 bases spanning the gap. The CDR3 spans 14 residues. The CDR3 is CASTETSSEETQFF. CDR3 DNA sequence: TGTGCCAGCACCGAGACTTCTAGTGAGGAGACCCAGTTCTTC.

The chain combines TRBV7-2 with TRBJ1-2; tentatively, D is TRBD1 (6 bases). The germline V gene encodes CDR1 SGHTA and CDR2 FQGNSA. There are 16 residues in the CDR3. V dropped 1 base and J dropped 3 bases, with 15 bases sitting between them. The CDR3 loop reads CASSLGGALSDYGYTF. As DNA, the CDR3 is TGTGCCAGCAGCTTAGGGGGGGCCCTAAGTGACTATGGCTACACCTTC.

The V call is TRBV11-2, the J call TRBJ2-5, with a weak D call TRBD2 (6 bases). CDR1 and CDR2 from the germline V gene are SGHAT and FQNNGV. The V end was cut by 1 base, the J end by 13 bases, with 19 bases between. The CDR3 has 14 residues. In DNA form, the CDR3 reads TGTGCCAGCAGCTTAGCCGGGGTCGGTGGGGAGGCGTACTTC. The encoded protein is CASSLAGVGGEAYF.

The chain recombines TRBV12-3 or TRBV12-4 with TRBJ2-5; the D gene could be TRBD1 or TRBD2 (6 bases each). The CDR3 spans 14 residues. V was trimmed by 7 bases and J by 5 bases, leaving 17 bases between them. The CDR3 coding sequence is TGTGCCAGCACGGCCTGGGGGGCAGGGGAGACCCAGTACTTC. Translation: CASTAWGAGETQYF.

The V call is TRBV2, the J call TRBJ2-7; no definite D call. Trimming pared 10 bases from V and 0 bases from J, leaving 10 bases between. The CDR3 totals 12 residues. CDR1 and CDR2 from the germline V gene are SNHLY and FYNNEI. The DNA of the CDR3 is TGTGCCACTTTACAGAGCTCCTACGAGCAGTACTTC. Residues: CATLQSSYEQYF.

The J gene is TRBJ2-1, the V gene TRBV6-2 or TRBV6-3; 8 bases agree with TRBD2. CDR3 size: 16 residues. Germline trimming cut 7 bases from V and 6 bases from J; bases unmatched to any gene: 14. Germline assignment: CDR1 MNHEY and CDR2 SVGEGT. Here the CDR3 DNA reads TGTGCCAGCAATGCCCCCTCGGGGGGGGCTCGCAATGAGCAGTTCTTC. This codes for CASNAPSGGARNEQFF.

The chain joins TRBV5-5 to TRBJ1-1; a possible D gene is TRBD1 (5 bases). CDR3 length equals 13 residues. V dropped 4 bases and J dropped 6 bases, with 13 bases sitting between them. CDR1 SGHKS and CDR2 YYEKEE come from the germline V gene (reference sequence). CDR3 protein: CASSRDRGPEAFF. For the CDR3, the DNA is TGTGCCAGCAGCCGCGACCGGGGCCCTGAAGCTTTCTTT.

This clonotype was found a few times. V gene TRBV7-2 combines with J gene TRBJ2-5, with 9 bases identical to TRBD2. The length of the CDR3 is 17 residues. V shed 5 bases, J shed 3 bases, and the junction held 13 bases outside the gene matches. Germline V gene data show CDR1 as SGHTA and CDR2 as FQGNSA. The CDR3: CASSLRRQRGAEETQYF. For the CDR3, the DNA is TGTGCCAGCAGCCTGAGAAGACAGCGGGGGGCCGAAGAGACCCAGTACTTC.

V is TRBV28 and J is TRBJ2-1; D call uncertain. CDR1 is MDHEN, CDR2 SYDVKM, per germline. Trimming shortened V by 6 bases and J by 13 bases, and 16 bases separated the two germline ends. The CDR3 sequence is 12 residues long. As DNA, the CDR3 is TGTGCCAGCAGCCCGACGGTTAAGGGACAGTTCTTC. Protein: CASSPTVKGQFF.

This clonotype was observed a handful of times. The gene calls are TRBV28 and TRBJ2-1; 11 bases line up with TRBD1. The CDR3 runs 14 residues. Unmatched junction bases numbered 3, after V lost 8 bases and J lost 3 bases. In germline, CDR1 is MDHEN, CDR2 SYDVKM. The CDR3: CASGGTGGYNEQFF. The DNA of the CDR3 is TGTGCCAGCGGAGGGACAGGGGGCTACAATGAGCAGTTCTTC.

The CDR3 loop is CASSDLGGENIQYF. CDR3 coding DNA: TGTGCCAGCAGCGACTTGGGGGGGGAAAACATTCAGTACTTC. The chain couples TRBV12-3 or TRBV12-4 to TRBJ2-4; 7 bases are a match to TRBD2. This CDR3 is built from 14 residues. Trimming took 6 bases from V and 5 from J; bases not matched to a gene: 7.

The chain has TRBV6-2 or TRBV6-3 and TRBJ2-1; 10 bases map to TRBD2. The CDR3 extends over 16 amino acids. Germline values: CDR1 MNHEY, CDR2 SVGEGT. Germline trimming cut 5 bases from V and 4 bases from J; bases unmatched to any gene: 8. The CDR3 is CASSTSLAGVYNEQFF. Here the CDR3 DNA reads TGTGCCAGCAGTACTAGCCTAGCGGGGGTATACAATGAGCAGTTCTTC.